This T cell receptor beta chain was recorded in a study of T-cell memory formation after mild COVID-19. Study summary: Clustering of TCRs was largely donor specific.

5'RACE primed at constant segments yielded TCR alpha and TCR beta cDNA libraries bearing sample barcodes and UMIs. TCRdb called the 5' RACE reads again in MiXCR, with one record for every CDR3 protein. The sample records 270,000 or so distinct CDR3 sequences, around 15% being singletons. Per the germline V gene, CDR1 is MGHRA and CDR2 is YSYEKL. V shed 0 bases and J shed 3 bases, with 9 bases lying between them. The CDR3 is 14 amino acids. The rearrangement links TRBV4-1 to TRBJ2-7, with D uncertain. The receptor was derived from a man aged 18 to 30 who had mild COVID-19 (a few samples of this study predate the infection). Cell type and time point are not known. The sample consisted of PBMCs or a T cell subset sorted from them (not recorded which). CDR3 in amino acids: CASSQDNRNYEQYF. CDR3 DNA sequence: TGCGCCAGCAGCCAAGATAATCGCAACTACGAGCAGTACTTC.